This T cell receptor beta chain was captured by sequencing in a study of blood T cell repertoires in COVID-19. The wider study: Samples came from the United States, Italy and Spain, spanning acute and convalescent COVID-19. T cells, B-cell-depleted T cells, or PBMCs provided the cDNA or gDNA that served as material.

CDR1 is SGHAT, CDR2 FQNNGV, per germline. This CDR3 has 14 amino acids. Trimming left V 2 bases short and J 4 bases short, with 8 bases between. As originally analysed: Amplification of reference gene primers provided the estimated nucleated cell counts. The method was immunoSEQ multiplex PCR; TCRdb's version includes in-frame clones alone and lacks a portion of them. That table gives V, J and clone size, and the DNA gave D and trimming. The sample comprises some 93,000 clones, about 86% of which are singletons, and roughly a sixth rests with the top ten. The chain links TRBV11-2 to TRBJ2-2, with D maybe TRBD1 (6 bases). The origin of this receptor is an elderly woman with acute or convalescent COVID-19. Specimen: peripheral blood. CDR3 loop: CASSLQGPTGELFF. The CDR3 DNA is TGTGCCAGCAGCTTACAGGGGCCCACCGGGGAGCTGTTTTTT.